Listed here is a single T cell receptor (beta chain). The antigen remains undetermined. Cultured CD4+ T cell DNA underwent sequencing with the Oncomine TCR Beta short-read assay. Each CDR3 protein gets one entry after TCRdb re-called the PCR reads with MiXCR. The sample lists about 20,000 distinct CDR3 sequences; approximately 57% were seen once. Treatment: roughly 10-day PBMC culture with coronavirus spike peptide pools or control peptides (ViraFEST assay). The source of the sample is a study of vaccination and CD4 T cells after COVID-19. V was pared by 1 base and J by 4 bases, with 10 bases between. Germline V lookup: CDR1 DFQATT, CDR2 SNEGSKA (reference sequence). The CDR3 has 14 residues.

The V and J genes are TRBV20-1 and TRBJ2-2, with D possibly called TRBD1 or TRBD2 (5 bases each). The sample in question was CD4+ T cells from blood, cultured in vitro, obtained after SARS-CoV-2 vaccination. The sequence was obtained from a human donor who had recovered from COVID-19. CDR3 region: CSARVPGTTGELFF. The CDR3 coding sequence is TGCAGTGCTAGAGTCCCAGGGACCACCGGGGAGCTGTTTTTT.